One sample yielded the 27 T cell receptor beta chains listed below, sequenced in a study of T cell responses to AZD1222 COVID-19 vaccine (dated by TCRdb to the early 2020s). Library prep was done by the immunoSEQ multiplex PCR assay. In TCRdb, the immuneACCESS table is reduced to in-frame sequences with V and J assigned. These tables do not hold every clone; where another copy was compared, an unresolved V gene accounts for under half, and the others remain unexplained. Present in this sample are around 140,000 clones, 90% of which were seen just once. The ten largest clones add up to 1.5% to 2% of the sample. Sample time point, as interpreted from the label and publication: baseline before first vaccination. Sequencing used peripheral blood, obtained on day 0 of AZD1222 vaccination. These receptors came from an adult in good health.

The J gene is TRBJ1-2, the V gene TRBV6-1, with no clear D. The V gene's germline CDR1 is MNHNS and CDR2 SASEGT. V was clipped by 2 bases and J by 1 base, with 11 bases between them. The CDR3 has 15 amino acids. The CDR3, as DNA: TGTGCCAGCAGTGAATTTCGGCGGTTTAACTATGGCTACACCTTC. The encoded protein is CASSEFRRFNYGYTF.

This chain connects TRBV15 to TRBJ2-5; 12 bases fit TRBD1. Germline loops: CDR1 LNHNV, CDR2 YYDKDF (reference sequence). The CDR3 sequence is 15 residues long. V trimming: 5 bases; J trimming: 3 bases; junction bases outside the gene matches: 4. The CDR3 coding sequence is TGTGCCACCAGCCGGGACAGGGGGCGCGAAGAGACCCAGTACTTC. Translating gives CATSRDRGREETQYF.

The V and J genes are TRBV3-1 (or the pseudogene TRBV3-2) and TRBJ2-2; the match to TRBD1 covers 10 bases. Germline V gene sequence: CDR1 LGHDT, CDR2 YNNKEL (reference sequence). Unmatched junction bases numbered 1, after V lost 4 bases and J lost 5 bases. This CDR3 is built from 14 residues. This CDR3 reads CASSPGQGTGELFF. The CDR3 nucleotides read TGTGCCAGCAGCCCGGGACAGGGGACCGGGGAGCTGTTTTTT.

The V call is TRBV7-3, the J call TRBJ2-3; perhaps TRBD2 as D (5 bases). The CDR3 loop spans 17 amino acids. Germline V gene sequence: CDR1 SGHTA, CDR2 FQGTGA. V lost 3 bases and J lost 5, with 21 bases in between. The chain's CDR3 is CASSLRAGGAVGDTQYF. Here the CDR3 DNA reads TGTGCCAGCAGCTTGCGGGCCGGCGGAGCCGTAGGAGATACGCAGTATTTT.

V usage is TRBV3-1 (or the pseudogene TRBV3-2) and J usage is TRBJ1-2; D is unclear. V lost 1 base and J lost 7, with 4 bases in between. This CDR3 is built from 11 residues. Germline V lookup: CDR1 LGHDT, CDR2 YNNKEL (reference sequence). CDR3 bases: TGTGCCAGCAGCCAAGGGGCTGGCTACACCTTC. As protein: CASSQGAGYTF.

This chain connects TRBV6-5 to TRBJ1-1; D gene uncertain. V gave up 5 bases and J gave up 1 base, with 2 bases separating them. Germline V CDR1 and CDR2: MNHEY, SVGAGI. This CDR3 region has 11 residues. CDR3 region: CASSKNTEAFF. CDR3 sequence (DNA): TGTGCCAGCAGTAAGAACACTGAAGCTTTCTTT.

The rearrangement joins TRBV9 to TRBJ2-6; a possible D gene is TRBD1 (5 bases). Germline lookup yields CDR1 SGDLS and CDR2 YYNGEE. This CDR3 is built from 17 residues. The V end lost 1 base, the J end lost 1 base, and 12 bases lay between the germline ends. CDR3 sequence (DNA): TGTGCCAGCAGCGTAACCCTCACAGGTTCTGGGGCCAACGTCCTGACTTTC. The encoded protein is CASSVTLTGSGANVLTF.

The J gene is TRBJ1-2, the V gene TRBV4-3; D unclear. The V gene lost 0 bases and the J gene lost 8 bases, with 13 bases spanning the gap. The CDR3 runs 14 residues. Germline-derived CDR1 and CDR2 are LGHNA and YSLEER. CDR3 sequence (DNA): TGCGCCAGCAGCCAAGACAGGACTACGAAGGGCTACACCTTC. Its protein product is CASSQDRTTKGYTF.

The chain carries TRBV14 and TRBJ1-1; TRBD1 might be the D (5 bases). Germline-derived CDR1 and CDR2 are SGHDN and FVKESK. V was shortened by 8 bases and J by 4 bases, with 23 bases between the two germline ends. The CDR3 is made up of 16 amino acids. Here the CDR3 DNA reads TGTGCCAGCTCGAGGGGAGGGTCTGGTTTTATCACTGAAGCTTTCTTT. This gives the protein CASSRGGSGFITEAFF. Full variable domain (outside the CDR3, taken from reference TRBV14 and TRBJ1-1): EAGVTQFPSHSVIEKGQTVTLRCDPISGHDNLYWYRRVMGKEIKFLLHFVKESKQDESGMPNNRFLAERTGGTYSTLKVQPAELEDSGVYFCASSRGGSGFITEAFFGQGTRLTVV.

V usage is TRBV3-1 (or the pseudogene TRBV3-2) and J usage is TRBJ2-1; D remains unclear. Trimming stripped 0 bases from V and 9 bases from J, with 12 bases between. Germline V gene sequence: CDR1 LGHDT, CDR2 YNNKEL (reference sequence). The CDR3 is 14 amino acids. The CDR3 region is CASSQDTRPGEQFF. The DNA of the CDR3 is TGTGCCAGCAGCCAAGATACGAGACCCGGTGAGCAGTTCTTC.

The chain carries TRBV30 and TRBJ2-7; D ambiguous. The CDR3 totals 13 residues. V was pared by 4 bases and J by 0 bases, with 10 bases between. CDR1 is GTSNPN, CDR2 SVGIG, per germline (reference sequence). The CDR3 DNA reads TGTGCCTGGATGGCCCCCCTCTCCTACGAGCAGTACTTC. It codes for CAWMAPLSYEQYF. Variable domain in full (rest from reference TRBV30 and TRBJ2-7): SQTIHQWPATLVQPVGSPLSLECTVEGTSNPNLYWYRQAAGRGLQLLFYSVGIGQISSEVPQNLSASRPQDRQFILSSKKLLLSDSGFYLCAWMAPLSYEQYFGPGTRLTVT.

V gene TRBV5-4 combines with J gene TRBJ1-1; D perhaps matches TRBD1 (5 bases). This CDR3 spans 16 amino acids. Germline V lookup: CDR1 SGHNT, CDR2 YYREEE (reference sequence). V shed 6 bases and J shed 0 bases, with 18 bases lying between them. The CDR3 coding sequence is TGTGCCAGCATCCGCGTAAAACAGGACCTGAACACTGAAGCTTTCTTT. Amino acids: CASIRVKQDLNTEAFF.

This clone was detected only a few times. The chain employs TRBV6-2 or TRBV6-3 and TRBJ2-3; no firm D call. The CDR3 is 13 amino acids. Per germline, CDR1 MNHEY and CDR2 SVGEGT. Trimming cost V 0 bases and J 2 bases, with 3 bases left between them. DNA of the CDR3: TGTGCCAGCAGTTACTCGGACACAGATACGCAGTATTTT. Translated: CASSYSDTDTQYF.

The chain is built from TRBV7-9 and TRBJ2-3; 10 nucleotides align to TRBD2. V was clipped by 5 bases and J by 3 bases; unmatched bases: 8. Germline CDR1 is SEHNR and CDR2 is FQNEAQ (reference sequence). This CDR3 has 16 residues. CDR3 sequence reads: CASSPLAGAGTDTQYF. CDR3 nucleotide sequence: TGTGCCAGCAGCCCCCTAGCGGGAGCCGGGACAGATACGCAGTATTTT.

The chain employs TRBV5-4 and TRBJ2-5; no reliable D call. Per germline, CDR1 SGHNT and CDR2 YYREEE (reference sequence). The CDR3 extends over 13 amino acids. V lost 5 bases and J 5 bases, leaving 13 bases between the germline ends. The CDR3 spells CASRLDGRETQYF. CDR3 bases: TGTGCCAGCAGACTGGACGGGCGGGAGACCCAGTACTTC.

This chain uses TRBV5-4 with TRBJ1-1; no firm D call. This CDR3 spans 15 amino acids. Germline-derived CDR1 and CDR2 are SGHNT and YYREEE (reference sequence). Deletions cut 0 bases from V and 7 bases from J, with 16 bases between. The CDR3 nucleotides read TGTGCCAGCAGCTTGGGGGGAAGTAGGGCTATTGAAGCTTTCTTT. Translated: CASSLGGSRAIEAFF.

This sequence joins TRBV30 and TRBJ1-6; unclear D gene. CDR3 size: 15 residues. Trimming removed 3 bases from V and 0 bases from J, with 9 bases in between. Germline CDR1 GTSNPN, CDR2 SVGIG (reference sequence). As DNA, the CDR3 is TGTGCCTGGAGCATCAGCAGCTCCTATAATTCACCCCTCCACTTT. Translation: CAWSISSSYNSPLHF.

The V and J genes are TRBV5-1 and TRBJ2-5; 9 bases map to TRBD1. CDR1 SGHRS and CDR2 YFSETQ come from the germline V gene. V was clipped by 0 bases and J by 2 bases; unmatched bases: 5. The CDR3 has 16 residues. The chain's CDR3 is CASSLAGTGYQETQYF. In nucleotides, the CDR3 is TGCGCCAGCAGCTTGGCCGGGACAGGGTATCAAGAGACCCAGTACTTC.

The chain couples TRBV6-5 to TRBJ2-3; D uncertain. The CDR3 has 11 residues. Germline CDR1 and CDR2: MNHEY and SVGAGI. Trimming cost V 8 bases and J 1 base, with 4 bases left between them. The CDR3 DNA is TGTGCCAGCGGGGGCACAGATACGCAGTATTTT. Amino acids: CASGGTDTQYF.

The chain has TRBV19 and TRBJ2-3, with D perhaps TRBD2 (6 bases). This CDR3 region has 16 residues. The ends were cut back, 3 bases at V and 4 bases at J, with 17 bases in the middle. Germline V gene sequence: CDR1 LNHDA, CDR2 SQIVND (reference sequence). The CDR3: CASSIGSGSGPDTQYF. CDR3 nucleotides: TGTGCCAGTAGTATTGGGTCCGGGAGTGGCCCAGATACGCAGTATTTT. The variable domain in full, with the rest retrieved from reference TRBV19 and TRBJ2-3, is DGGITQSPKYLFRKEGQNVTLSCEQNLNHDAMYWYRQDPGQGLRLIYYSQIVNDFQKGDIAEGYSVSREKKESFPLTVTSAQKNPTAFYLCASSIGSGSGPDTQYFGPGTRLTVL.

The chain links TRBV13 to TRBJ2-3; D gene uncertain. Trimming took 5 bases from V and 0 from J, leaving 15 bases between them. Germline CDR1 reads PRHDT; CDR2 reads FYEKMQ (reference sequence). The CDR3 has 16 residues. The CDR3 sequence: CASSIKLRSSTDTQYF. The CDR3 DNA is TGTGCCAGCAGCATCAAGCTTCGGAGTAGCACAGATACGCAGTATTTT.

The genes are TRBV7-3 and TRBJ2-5, with 8 bases lining up with TRBD2. The V gene's germline CDR1 is SGHTA and CDR2 FQGTGA. The CDR3 is 15 residues long. Germline trimming cut 7 bases from V and 2 bases from J; bases unmatched to any gene: 9. CDR3 region: CASTPGGGMQETQYF. CDR3 DNA sequence: TGTGCCAGCACCCCCGGGGGGGGCATGCAAGAGACCCAGTACTTC.

V is TRBV11-1 and J is TRBJ2-5, with 12 bases identical to TRBD1. The V segment lost 5 bases and the J segment 4 bases; nucleotides outside the gene matches: 5. The CDR3 spans 15 residues. The germline V gene has CDR1 SGHAT and CDR2 FQDESV (reference sequence). The CDR3 coding sequence is TGTGCCAGCAGCCAAGGGACAGGGGGCGGAGAGACCCAGTACTTC. It yields the protein CASSQGTGGGETQYF.

V gene TRBV10-3 combines with J gene TRBJ1-2; 7 bases fit TRBD1. With V trimmed by 8 bases and J by 1 base, 4 bases remained unmatched. This CDR3 comprises 13 residues. Germline loops: CDR1 ENHRY, CDR2 SYGVKD. CDR3 sequence: CAIGTANNYGYTF. The CDR3, as DNA: TGTGCCATCGGGACAGCAAATAACTATGGCTACACCTTC.

The J gene is TRBJ2-7, the V gene TRBV4-3; 9 positions match TRBD1. CDR1 LGHNA and CDR2 YSLEER come from the germline V gene. The CDR3 consists of 18 residues. V dropped 3 bases and J dropped 4; count of bases not matched to a gene: 16. This CDR3 is CASSQGTGTGPKRYEQYF. CDR3 sequence (DNA): TGCGCCAGCAGCCAGGGTACCGGGACAGGGCCGAAGAGGTACGAGCAGTACTTC.

The gene calls are TRBV19 and TRBJ1-2; D perhaps matches TRBD1 (6 bases). The CDR3 covers 15 residues. V was clipped by 3 bases and J by 4 bases, with 15 bases between them. Germline CDR1 and CDR2: LNHDA and SQIVND (reference sequence). The CDR3 loop reads CASSIEAGAGYGYTF. DNA for the CDR3: TGTGCCAGTAGTATCGAGGCAGGGGCCGGCTATGGCTACACCTTC.

This clone occurred a few times. This rearrangement joins TRBV3-1 (or the pseudogene TRBV3-2) to TRBJ1-2, with 9 positions matching TRBD1. The CDR3 is 13 residues long. The trim removed 4 bases at V and 8 bases at J, leaving 5 bases unmatched. CDR1 and CDR2 (germline): LGHDT, YNNKEL (reference sequence). CDR3 bases: TGTGCCAGCAGCCCCCGGGACAGGGAAGGCTACACCTTC. The encoded protein is CASSPRDREGYTF.